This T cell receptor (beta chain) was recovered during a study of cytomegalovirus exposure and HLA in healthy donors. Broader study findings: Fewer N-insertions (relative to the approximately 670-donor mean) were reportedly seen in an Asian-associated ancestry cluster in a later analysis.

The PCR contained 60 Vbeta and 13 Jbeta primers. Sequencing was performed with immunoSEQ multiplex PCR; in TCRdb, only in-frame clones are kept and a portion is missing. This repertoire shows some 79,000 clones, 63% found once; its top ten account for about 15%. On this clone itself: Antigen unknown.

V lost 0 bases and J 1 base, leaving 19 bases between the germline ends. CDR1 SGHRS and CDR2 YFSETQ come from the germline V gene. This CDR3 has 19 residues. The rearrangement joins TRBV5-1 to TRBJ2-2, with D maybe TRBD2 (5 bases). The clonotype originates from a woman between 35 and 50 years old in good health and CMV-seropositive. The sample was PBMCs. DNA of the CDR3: TGCGCCAGCAGCTTGGCTACCGGATTGGGAGCTATGAACACCGGGGAGCTGTTTTTT. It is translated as CASSLATGLGAMNTGELFF.